The 9 T cell receptor beta chains reported below all come from one sample, sequenced in a study of blood T cell repertoires in COVID-19. Assay used: immunoSEQ multiplex PCR; TCRdb lists only in-frame clones, some missing. Here the sample spans 250,000 to 300,000 clones, around 90% being singletons. The sequenced sample consisted of PBMCs or T cells enriched from blood (not recorded which). The receptors stem from a woman in her thirties or forties who had recovered from COVID-19.

The chain has TRBV18 and TRBJ2-6; D perhaps matches TRBD1 (6 bases). Germline values: CDR1 KGHSH, CDR2 LQKENI. V was clipped by 4 bases and J by 1 base, with 20 bases between them. CDR3 length: 19 residues. CDR3 in amino acids: CASSRREQGWGSGANVLTF. As DNA, the CDR3 is TGTGCCAGCTCACGTAGAGAACAGGGATGGGGATCTGGGGCCAACGTCCTGACTTTC.

The chain links TRBV18 to TRBJ2-2; 10 bases agree with TRBD1. This CDR3 comprises 18 residues. Germline loops: CDR1 KGHSH, CDR2 LQKENI. Germline trimming cut 3 bases from V and 1 base from J; bases unmatched to any gene: 8. This CDR3 is CASSPPGQGRWNTGELFF. In nucleotides, the CDR3 is TGTGCCAGCTCACCGCCGGGACAGGGGAGGTGGAACACCGGGGAGCTGTTTTTT.

This chain connects TRBV30 to TRBJ2-5; TRBD1 or TRBD2 may be the D gene (5 bases each). Per germline, CDR1 GTSNPN and CDR2 SVGIG (reference sequence). The V end lost 5 bases, the J end lost 4 bases, and 8 bases lay between the germline ends. This CDR3 region has 11 residues. The CDR3 protein is CAWGAGETQYF. CDR3 bases: TGTGCCTGGGGGGCGGGAGAGACCCAGTACTTC.

A note on this clone: The sample carries other DNA sequences with the same CDR3. The chain employs TRBV11-2 and TRBJ2-5; 8 positions agree with TRBD1. The V segment lost 7 bases and the J segment 7 bases; nucleotides outside the gene matches: 11. CDR3 length equals 14 residues. The germline gives CDR1 SGHAT, CDR2 FQNNGV. CDR3 bases: TGTGCCAGCACCTTCGGACAGGGCGATGGGACCCAGTACTTC. Its translation: CASTFGQGDGTQYF.

This chain connects TRBV5-6 to TRBJ1-4, with unresolved D. CDR1 and CDR2 (germline): SGHDT, YYEEEE. Trimming removed 1 base from V and 0 bases from J, with 7 bases in between. CDR3 length equals 15 residues. CDR3: CASSLTGATNEKLFF. The CDR3 DNA follows: TGTGCCAGCAGCTTGACCGGAGCAACTAATGAAAAACTGTTTTTT. Looking up the rest from reference TRBV5-6 and TRBJ1-4 gives the full variable domain: DAGVTQSPTHLIKTRGQQVTLRCSPKSGHDTVSWYQQALGQGPQFIFQYYEEEERQRGNFPDRFSGHQFPNYSSELNVNALLLGDSALYLCASSLTGATNEKLFFGSGTQLSVL.

The chain links TRBV6-4 to TRBJ1-2, with D unclear. This CDR3 has 14 amino acids. The germline V gene encodes CDR1 MRHNA and CDR2 SNTAGT. Between the trimmed V and J ends, which lost 2 bases and 7 bases, there was a span of 14 bases. The chain's CDR3 is CASSDRILECGYTF. Written as DNA, the CDR3 is TGTGCCAGCAGTGACCGGATCCTAGAGTGTGGCTACACCTTC.

The gene calls are TRBV6-5 and TRBJ2-3; 8 bases match TRBD2. The CDR3 covers 12 residues. CDR1 is MNHEY, CDR2 SVGAGI, per germline. V shed 6 bases, J shed 9 bases, and the junction held 5 bases outside the gene matches. The CDR3 region is CASSHREGTQYF. The CDR3 nucleotides are TGTGCCAGCAGCCACCGGGAGGGGACGCAGTATTTT.

The chain combines TRBV9 with TRBJ2-5; 8 nucleotides align to TRBD1. The germline V gene has CDR1 SGDLS and CDR2 YYNGEE. J gave up 2 bases and V 3 bases, and 3 bases lay outside the gene matches. The CDR3 runs 14 residues. The CDR3 loop is CASSEGTGQETQYF. Here the CDR3 DNA reads TGTGCCAGCAGCGAGGGGACAGGTCAAGAGACCCAGTACTTC.

The chain couples TRBV18 to TRBJ1-3; D is uncertain. V lost 0 bases and J lost 0, with 6 bases in between. The germline V gene encodes CDR1 KGHSH and CDR2 LQKENI. This CDR3 has 15 amino acids. The CDR3 spells CASSPPGSSGNTIYF. The CDR3 DNA follows: TGTGCCAGCTCACCACCGGGGAGCTCTGGAAACACCATATATTTT.